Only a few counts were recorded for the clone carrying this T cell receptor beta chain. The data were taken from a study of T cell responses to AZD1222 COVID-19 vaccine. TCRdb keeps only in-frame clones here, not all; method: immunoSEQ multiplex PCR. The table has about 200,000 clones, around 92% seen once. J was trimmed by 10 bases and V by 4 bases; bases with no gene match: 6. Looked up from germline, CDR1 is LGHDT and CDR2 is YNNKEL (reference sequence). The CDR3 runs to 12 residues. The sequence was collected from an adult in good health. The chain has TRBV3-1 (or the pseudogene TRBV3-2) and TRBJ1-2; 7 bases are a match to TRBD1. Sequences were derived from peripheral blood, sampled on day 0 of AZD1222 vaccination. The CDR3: CASSPGTEDYTF. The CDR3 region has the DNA TGTGCCAGCAGCCCCGGGACAGAGGACTACACCTTC.